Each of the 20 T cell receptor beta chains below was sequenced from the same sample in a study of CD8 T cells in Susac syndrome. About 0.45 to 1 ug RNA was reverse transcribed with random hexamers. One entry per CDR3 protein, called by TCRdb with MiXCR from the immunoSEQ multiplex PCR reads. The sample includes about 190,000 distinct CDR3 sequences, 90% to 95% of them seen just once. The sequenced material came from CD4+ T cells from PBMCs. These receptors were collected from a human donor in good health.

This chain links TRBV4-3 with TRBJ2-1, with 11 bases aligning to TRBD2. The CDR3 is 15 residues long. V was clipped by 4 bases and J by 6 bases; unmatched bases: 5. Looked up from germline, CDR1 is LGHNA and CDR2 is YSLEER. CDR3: CASSLRLAGGNEQFF. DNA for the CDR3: TGCGCCAGCAGCCTCCGCCTAGCGGGGGGCAATGAGCAGTTCTTC.

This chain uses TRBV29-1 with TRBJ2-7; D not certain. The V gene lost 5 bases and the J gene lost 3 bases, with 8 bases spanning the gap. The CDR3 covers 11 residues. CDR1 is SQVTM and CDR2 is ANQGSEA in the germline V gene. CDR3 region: CSVRQHYEQYF. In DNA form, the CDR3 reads TGCAGCGTTAGGCAGCACTACGAGCAGTACTTC.

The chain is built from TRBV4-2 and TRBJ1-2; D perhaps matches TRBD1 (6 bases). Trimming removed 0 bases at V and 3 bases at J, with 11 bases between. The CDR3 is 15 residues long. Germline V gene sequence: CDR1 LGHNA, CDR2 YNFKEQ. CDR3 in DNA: TGTGCCAGCAGCCAAGATCGCGGACAGCACTATGGCTACACCTTC. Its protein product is CASSQDRGQHYGYTF.

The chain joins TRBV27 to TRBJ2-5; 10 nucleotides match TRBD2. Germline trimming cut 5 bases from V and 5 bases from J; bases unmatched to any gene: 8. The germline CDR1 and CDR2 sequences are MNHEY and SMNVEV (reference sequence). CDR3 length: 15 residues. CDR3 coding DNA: TGTGCCAGCAGTCCTAGCGGGGGCAGGTGGGAGACCCAGTACTTC. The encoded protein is CASSPSGGRWETQYF.

CDR3 nucleotide sequence: TGTGCCTCGGTTGCGGGTCAGGGTGGAAGAGGCGTCCTGACTTTC. Protein product: CASVAGQGGRGVLTF. This chain connects TRBV10-3 to TRBJ2-6; D is tentatively TRBD1 or TRBD2 (5 bases each). The CDR3 length is 15 residues. Trimming cost V 11 bases and J 12 bases, with 26 bases left between them. Germline V CDR1 and CDR2: ENHRY, SYGVKD.

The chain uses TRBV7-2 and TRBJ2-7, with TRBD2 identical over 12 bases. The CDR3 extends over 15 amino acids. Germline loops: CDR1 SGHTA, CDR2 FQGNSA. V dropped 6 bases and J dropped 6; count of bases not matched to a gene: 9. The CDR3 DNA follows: TGTGCCAGCAGTCCCGGGACTAGCGGGTTACGCGAGCAGTACTTC. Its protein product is CASSPGTSGLREQYF.

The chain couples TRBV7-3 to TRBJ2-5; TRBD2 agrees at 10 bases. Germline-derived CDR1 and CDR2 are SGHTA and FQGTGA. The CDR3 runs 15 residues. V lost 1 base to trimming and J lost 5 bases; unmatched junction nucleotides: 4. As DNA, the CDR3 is TGTGCCAGCAGCTTAAGAAGCGGGGGGGCGGAGACCCAGTACTTC. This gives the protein CASSLRSGGAETQYF.

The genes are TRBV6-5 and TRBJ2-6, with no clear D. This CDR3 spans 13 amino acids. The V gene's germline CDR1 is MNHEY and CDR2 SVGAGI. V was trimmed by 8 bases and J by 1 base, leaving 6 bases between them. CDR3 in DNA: TGTGCCAGCCGCAAGTCTGGGGCCAACGTCCTGACTTTC. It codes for CASRKSGANVLTF.

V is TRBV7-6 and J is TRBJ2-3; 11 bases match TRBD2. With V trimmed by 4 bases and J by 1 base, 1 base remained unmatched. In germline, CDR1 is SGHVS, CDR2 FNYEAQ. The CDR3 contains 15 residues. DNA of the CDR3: TGTGCCAGCAGCTCGGGACTAGCGGGCACAGATACGCAGTATTTT. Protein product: CASSSGLAGTDTQYF.

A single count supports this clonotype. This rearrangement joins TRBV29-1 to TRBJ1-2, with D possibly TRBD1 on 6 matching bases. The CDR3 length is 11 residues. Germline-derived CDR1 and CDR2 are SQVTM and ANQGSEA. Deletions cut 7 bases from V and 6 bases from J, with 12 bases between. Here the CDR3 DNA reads TGCAGCGCGGGGGGGGGCGATGGCTACACCTTC. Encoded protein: CSAGGGDGYTF.

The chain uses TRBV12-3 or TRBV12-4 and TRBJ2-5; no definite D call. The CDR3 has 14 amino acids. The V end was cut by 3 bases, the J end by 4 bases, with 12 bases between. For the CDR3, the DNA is TGTGCCAGCAGTTTGGGCTGGATGGGAGAGACCCAGTACTTC. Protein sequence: CASSLGWMGETQYF.

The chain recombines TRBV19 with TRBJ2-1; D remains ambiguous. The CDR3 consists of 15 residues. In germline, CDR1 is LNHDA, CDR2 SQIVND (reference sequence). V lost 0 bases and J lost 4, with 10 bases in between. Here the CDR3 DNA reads TGTGCCAGTAGTATAGATCACGGATCGTACAATGAGCAGTTCTTC. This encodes CASSIDHGSYNEQFF.

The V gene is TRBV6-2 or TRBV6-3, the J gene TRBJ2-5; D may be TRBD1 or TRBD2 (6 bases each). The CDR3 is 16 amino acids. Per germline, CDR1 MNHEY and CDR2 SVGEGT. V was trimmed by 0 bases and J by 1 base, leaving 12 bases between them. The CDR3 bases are TGTGCCAGCAGTTACTCGTTGGGGGGCGTCCAAGAGACCCAGTACTTC. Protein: CASSYSLGGVQETQYF.

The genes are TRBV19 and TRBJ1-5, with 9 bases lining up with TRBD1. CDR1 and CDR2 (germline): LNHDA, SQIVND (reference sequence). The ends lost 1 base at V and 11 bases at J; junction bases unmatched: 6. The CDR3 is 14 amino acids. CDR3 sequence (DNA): TGTGCCAGTAGTATAGGGACAGGGGCTAAGGCCCAGCATTTT. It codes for CASSIGTGAKAQHF. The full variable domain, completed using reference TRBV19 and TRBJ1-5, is DGGITQSPKYLFRKEGQNVTLSCEQNLNHDAMYWYRQDPGQGLRLIYYSQIVNDFQKGDIAEGYSVSREKKESFPLTVTSAQKNPTAFYLCASSIGTGAKAQHFGDGTRLSIL.

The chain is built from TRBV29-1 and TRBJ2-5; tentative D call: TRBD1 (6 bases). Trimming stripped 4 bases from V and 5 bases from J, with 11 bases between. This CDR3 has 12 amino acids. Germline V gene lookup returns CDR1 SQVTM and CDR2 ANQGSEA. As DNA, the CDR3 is TGCAGCGTTGTCGAGGGGGTTGAGACCCAGTACTTC. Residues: CSVVEGVETQYF.

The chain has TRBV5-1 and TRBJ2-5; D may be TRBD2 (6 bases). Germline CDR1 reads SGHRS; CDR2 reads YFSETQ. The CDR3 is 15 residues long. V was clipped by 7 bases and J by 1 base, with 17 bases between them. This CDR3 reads CASQRNPGAQETQYF. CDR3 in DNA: TGCGCCAGCCAAAGGAACCCGGGAGCCCAAGAGACCCAGTACTTC.

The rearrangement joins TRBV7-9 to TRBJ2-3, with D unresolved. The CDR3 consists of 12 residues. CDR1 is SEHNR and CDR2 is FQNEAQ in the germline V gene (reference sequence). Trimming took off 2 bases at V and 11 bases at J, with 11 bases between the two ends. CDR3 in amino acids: CASSLRAGGQYF. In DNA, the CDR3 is TGTGCCAGCAGCTTAAGGGCAGGCGGGCAGTATTTT.

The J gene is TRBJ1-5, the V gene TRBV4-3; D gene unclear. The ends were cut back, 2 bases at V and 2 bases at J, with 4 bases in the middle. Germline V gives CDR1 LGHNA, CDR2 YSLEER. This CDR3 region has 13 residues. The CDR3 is CASSQSGNQPQHF. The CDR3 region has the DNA TGCGCCAGCAGCCAATCGGGCAATCAGCCCCAGCATTTT.

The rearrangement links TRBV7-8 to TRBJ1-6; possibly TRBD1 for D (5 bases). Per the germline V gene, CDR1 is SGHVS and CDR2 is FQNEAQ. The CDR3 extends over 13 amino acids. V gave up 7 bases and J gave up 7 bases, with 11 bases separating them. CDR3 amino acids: CASNQGSNSPLHF. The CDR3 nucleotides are TGTGCCAGCAATCAGGGTAGCAATTCACCCCTCCACTTT.

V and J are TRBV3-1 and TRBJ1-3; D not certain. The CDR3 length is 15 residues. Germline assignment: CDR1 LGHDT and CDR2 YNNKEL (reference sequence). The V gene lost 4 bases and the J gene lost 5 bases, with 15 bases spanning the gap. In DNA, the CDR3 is TGTGCCAGCAGCCCACGACCTGATACGAGAAACACCATATATTTT. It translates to CASSPRPDTRNTIYF.